The 21 T cell receptor beta chains in this list originate from one sample, sequenced in a study of blood T cells in healthy people across ages (dated by TCRdb to about 2015). The library was produced with 5' RACE. Instrument used: Illumina HiSeq 2500. The second PCR ran for about 6 to 12 cycles and used a J-beta primer mix along with a sample-barcoded 5' primer. TCRdb reran the public reads through fastp at Q25 and MiXCR, keeping productive beta chains. One record per CDR3 amino acid sequence lists the most common genes and DNA. Within this sample are about 930,000 distinct CDR3 sequences, with approximately 32% of them counted one time only. Together, the top ten hold more than 8.5% of the sample. This sample was shared with a second study, whose subject was T cells of mothers and their children.

Sequencing was carried out using blood. These receptors were collected from a woman aged 40-49 years in good health.

A few counts support this clonotype. The chain employs TRBV7-6 and TRBJ2-1, with 7 bases lining up with TRBD2. With V trimmed by 5 bases and J by 5 bases, 9 bases remained unmatched. This CDR3 is built from 15 residues. Germline loops: CDR1 SGHVS, CDR2 FNYEAQ. The CDR3 DNA follows: TGTGCCAGCAGCCAGCGCGGGGGTTTAGACAATGAGCAGTTCTTC. It translates to CASSQRGGLDNEQFF.

This chain uses TRBV4-3 with TRBJ2-3, with a possible D match to TRBD1 (6 bases). V lost 4 bases to trimming and J lost 1 base, with 15 bases between them. CDR1 is LGHNA, CDR2 YSLEER, per germline. The CDR3 consists of 16 residues. CDR3 loop: CASSPQGMVGTDTQYF. The CDR3 region has the DNA TGCGCCAGCAGCCCCCAGGGGATGGTTGGCACAGATACGCAGTATTTT.

The chain combines TRBV7-2 with TRBJ2-1; TRBD2 matches at 9 bases. V was clipped by 5 bases and J by 6 bases; unmatched bases: 8. From germline, CDR1 is SGHTA and CDR2 FQGNSA. The CDR3 length is 15 residues. The CDR3 loop is CASSPGLAWGNEQFF. The CDR3 coding sequence is TGTGCCAGCAGCCCGGGACTAGCTTGGGGCAATGAGCAGTTCTTC.

This chain links TRBV6-5 with TRBJ2-7; D may correspond to TRBD1 or TRBD2 (6 bases each). V lost 0 bases to trimming and J lost 2 bases, with 23 bases between them. The CDR3 loop spans 19 amino acids. Germline CDR1 MNHEY, CDR2 SVGAGI. Written as DNA, the CDR3 is TGTGCCAGCAGTTACTCGGGGGGACATGCTACAAGCCCCACCTACGAGCAGTACTTC. Amino acids: CASSYSGGHATSPTYEQYF.

V and J are TRBV4-3 and TRBJ1-5; 7 nucleotides line up with TRBD1. V was pared by 0 bases and J by 2 bases, with 4 bases of the junction left unmatched. The germline V gene has CDR1 LGHNA and CDR2 YSLEER. The CDR3 is 16 residues long. CDR3 protein: CASSQEGGLGNQPQHF. The DNA of the CDR3 is TGCGCCAGCAGCCAAGAAGGGGGCTTGGGCAATCAGCCCCAGCATTTT.

This clonotype has just a few counts. The chain has TRBV20-1 and TRBJ2-4; the D call may be TRBD1 or TRBD2 (7 bases each). V lost 3 bases to trimming and J lost 13 bases, with 19 bases between them. Germline CDR1 reads DFQATT; CDR2 reads SNEGSKA (reference sequence). The CDR3 totals 13 residues. The CDR3 reads CSARVTGAREQYF. DNA for the CDR3: TGCAGTGCTAGGGTAACAGGGGCGCGGGAGCAGTACTTC.

This clonotype was recorded many times. The chain recombines TRBV11-2 with TRBJ1-1; perhaps TRBD1 as D (5 bases). Germline assignment: CDR1 SGHAT and CDR2 FQNNGV. This CDR3 comprises 14 residues. Trimming removed 0 bases from V and 4 bases from J, with 9 bases in between. CDR3 region: CASSLDRVSTEAFF. CDR3 coding DNA: TGTGCCAGCAGCTTAGACAGGGTAAGCACTGAAGCTTTCTTT.

This clonotype was seen more than once but under ten times. The chain is built from TRBV12-3 or TRBV12-4 and TRBJ1-5; possibly TRBD1 for D (5 bases). V was trimmed by 1 base and J by 9 bases, leaving 10 bases between them. The CDR3 covers 13 residues. The CDR3 DNA is TGTGCCAGCAGTTTAGAGTCCGGGACGCCCCAGCATTTT. This sequence encodes CASSLESGTPQHF.

This clonotype was picked up a small number of times. The gene calls are TRBV20-1 and TRBJ1-4, with TRBD1 matching 9 bases. V was clipped by 5 bases and J by 8 bases; unmatched bases: 6. CDR1 and CDR2 from the germline V gene are DFQATT and SNEGSKA (reference sequence). This CDR3 is built from 13 residues. CDR3 DNA: TGCAGTGCTTGGGACAGGGTAGGGGAAAAACTGTTTTTT. This codes for CSAWDRVGEKLFF.

A few counts support this clonotype. The rearrangement links TRBV9 to TRBJ1-2; tentative D call: TRBD1 (6 bases). The germline V gene has CDR1 SGDLS and CDR2 YYNGEE. Trimming took 0 bases from V and 4 from J, leaving 7 bases between them. This CDR3 comprises 13 residues. CDR3 in amino acids: CASSVGGPYGYTF. The DNA of the CDR3 is TGTGCCAGCAGCGTAGGGGGGCCCTATGGCTACACCTTC.

The chain links TRBV15 to TRBJ1-5; possibly TRBD1 for D (6 bases). Germline CDR1 reads LNHNV; CDR2 reads YYDKDF (reference sequence). There are 15 residues in the CDR3. Trimming shortened V by 5 bases and J by 3 bases, and 14 bases separated the two germline ends. The CDR3 DNA reads as TGTGCCACCAGCGAGACCCGACAGGTCAATCAGCCCCAGCATTTT. Translating gives CATSETRQVNQPQHF.

The chain joins TRBV28 to TRBJ2-6, with 8 bases lining up with TRBD1. Germline V gene data show CDR1 as MDHEN and CDR2 as SYDVKM. Unmatched junction bases numbered 8, after V lost 4 bases and J lost 3 bases. The CDR3 extends over 17 amino acids. The CDR3 nucleotides are TGTGCCAGCAGTTGGCGTCAGGGGGCCTATGGGGCCAACGTCCTGACTTTC. Translating it yields CASSWRQGAYGANVLTF.

This clonotype was seen only a few times. This chain uses TRBV9 with TRBJ1-2, with unresolved D. The germline V and J ends were trimmed by 5 bases and 1 base, with 12 bases remaining between them. Germline V gene sequence: CDR1 SGDLS, CDR2 YYNGEE. This CDR3 region has 14 residues. CDR3 bases: TGTGCCAGCAGTCCATTGACCATTAACTATGGCTACACCTTC. It codes for CASSPLTINYGYTF.

This clonotype showed up just once. V is TRBV5-1 and J is TRBJ2-1, with 9 bases that match TRBD1. This CDR3 spans 16 amino acids. V was pared by 1 base and J by 9 bases, with 11 bases of the junction left unmatched. Per the germline V gene, CDR1 is SGHRS and CDR2 is YFSETQ. The CDR3 DNA follows: TGCGCCAGCAGCTTGACCCCGGGACAGGGTTCCGGTGAGCAGTTCTTC. Protein product: CASSLTPGQGSGEQFF.

The rearrangement joins TRBV7-2 to TRBJ2-6; TRBD1 might be the D (6 bases). Germline V gene lookup returns CDR1 SGHTA and CDR2 FQGNSA. The length of the CDR3 is 16 residues. The ends were cut back, 1 base at V and 0 bases at J, with 7 bases in the middle. The CDR3 protein is CASSLGGLSGANVLTF. As DNA, the CDR3 is TGTGCCAGCAGCTTAGGGGGGCTCTCTGGGGCCAACGTCCTGACTTTC.

This chain links TRBV20-1 with TRBJ1-6, with TRBD1 as a possible D gene (5 bases). This CDR3 comprises 13 residues. Trimming shortened V by 7 bases and J by 8 bases, and 15 bases separated the two germline ends. Per the germline V gene, CDR1 is DFQATT and CDR2 is SNEGSKA (reference sequence). The CDR3 nucleotides are TGCAGTGGGGGGGAGCAGGACGATTCACCCCTCCACTTT. It is translated as CSGGEQDDSPLHF.

This chain connects TRBV5-1 to TRBJ2-3; 10 positions match TRBD2. The CDR3 length is 17 residues. The J segment lost 3 bases and the V segment lost 7 bases, leaving 14 bases of the junction unmatched. Germline loops: CDR1 SGHRS, CDR2 YFSETQ. CDR3 region: CASPGAAGGSETDTQYF. The CDR3 DNA reads TGCGCCAGCCCGGGGGCAGCGGGGGGGAGTGAAACAGATACGCAGTATTTT.

This clonotype was picked up a small number of times. A read error may account for a junction end that differs from germline. The chain links TRBV6-5 to TRBJ1-1; 7 nucleotides match TRBD1. The CDR3 loop spans 12 amino acids. Per germline, CDR1 MNHEY and CDR2 SVGAGI. The CDR3 bases are TGTGCCTGCAGTAGACAGGGCGCTGAAGCTTTCTTT. Residues: CACSRQGAEAFF.

The chain uses TRBV6-2 or TRBV6-3 and TRBJ1-5, with 7 bases aligning to TRBD1. V gave up 10 bases and J gave up 3 bases; unmatched junction bases: 6. From germline, CDR1 is MNHEY and CDR2 SVGEGT. This CDR3 spans 13 amino acids. CDR3 region: CATWDRSNQPQHF. CDR3 DNA: TGTGCCACCTGGGACAGATCCAATCAGCCCCAGCATTTT.

To note about this clonotype: A much more abundant neighbour one base away suggests this may be a read error. The rearrangement uses TRBV7-2 and TRBJ2-4; D uncertain. This CDR3 is 16 amino acids long. CDR1 is SGHTA, CDR2 FQGNSA, per germline. In DNA form, the CDR3 reads TGTGCCGGCAGCTCAACCCCCTCACAAGCCAAAAACATTCAGTACTTC. It codes for CAGSSTPSQAKNIQYF.

For this clonotype: This may arise from a read error, as a much more abundant clone is one base away. The chain joins TRBV4-1 to TRBJ1-2; 9 positions match TRBD1. Germline assignment: CDR1 MGHRA and CDR2 YSYEKL. The CDR3 sequence is 15 residues long. J lost 7 bases, V lost 4 bases, and 10 bases had no gene match. Written as DNA, the CDR3 is TGCGCCAGCAGCCCTACACGAGGGACAGGGCCTGGCTACACCTTC. It specifies CASSPTRGTGPGYTF.